This TCR beta chain was profiled in a study of T cell repertoires in cytomegalovirus infection. Study in general: Matching HLA type and CMV infection were both indicated by public TCR beta signatures.

Germline loops: CDR1 SQVTM, CDR2 ANQGSEA. The V end lost 0 bases, the J end lost 4 bases, and 19 bases lay between the germline ends. The CDR3 totals 17 residues. Study results and caveats: Clonotypes of TCR beta that were HLA-C-restricted and CMV-specific dominated the ex vivo response. Individuals carrying CMV plus the relevant HLA were identified by cumulative frequency of public TCR beta families.

The table lists this clonotype with many counts. Its antigen is not known. TCRdb reprocessed the reads with MiXCR, giving one entry per CDR3 protein. The data contain around 530,000 distinct CDR3 sequences, 26% of them seen just once; the ten biggest clones take up about 13%. This chain links TRBV29-1 with TRBJ2-1; tentative D call: TRBD1 (6 bases). The receptor's source is a human donor in good health (CMV status not recorded). Some clones in this sample may be carry-over from other donors' samples. Sequencing input: PBMCs. In DNA, the CDR3 is TGCAGCGTTGAAGACGGGTACAGGGCTTCCGGGTACAATGAGCAGTTCTTC. Translating gives CSVEDGYRASGYNEQFF.